Listed below are T cell receptor beta chains from one sample, sequenced in a study of blood T cell repertoires in COVID-19. Measured with immunoSEQ multiplex PCR; TCRdb has only the in-frame clones, and not every one. The sample records about 190,000 clones, 90% being singletons. The sequencing sample was made of peripheral blood. These TCRs come from a man in his fifties or sixties with acute or convalescent COVID-19. Each CDR3 is given without its conserved first and last residue. Part of the rows lack a size; the others show once, few, many or a class for expanded clones.

v_call,clone_size,cdr3_aa
TRBV9,.,ASSSPSSGPSYNEQF
TRBV6-5,.,ASRAGTTNYGYT
TRBV19,few,ASKTGPDNSGYNSPLH
TRBV2,.,ASNRAGPAYEQF
TRBV4-1,.,ASSQDREGNEKLF
TRBV27,.,ASSPRRAASTDTQY
TRBV6-6,.,ASNRGANSPLH
TRBV25-1,.,ASSEPYRAWWTGELF
TRBV30,once,AWSVSSGSGGVGTQY
TRBV28,.,ASSQASGAYEQY
TRBV5-1,.,ASRRDRVFEQY
TRBV20-1,.,SASLLALYNEQF
TRBV10-1,.,ASSEGQGPNSYEQY
TRBV19,.,ASSIEDRNQPQH
TRBV29-1,.,SVFGRVNEQF
TRBV7-6,.,ASSSTVGAGGPGELF
TRBV7-8,.,ASSLDHRLMTDTQY